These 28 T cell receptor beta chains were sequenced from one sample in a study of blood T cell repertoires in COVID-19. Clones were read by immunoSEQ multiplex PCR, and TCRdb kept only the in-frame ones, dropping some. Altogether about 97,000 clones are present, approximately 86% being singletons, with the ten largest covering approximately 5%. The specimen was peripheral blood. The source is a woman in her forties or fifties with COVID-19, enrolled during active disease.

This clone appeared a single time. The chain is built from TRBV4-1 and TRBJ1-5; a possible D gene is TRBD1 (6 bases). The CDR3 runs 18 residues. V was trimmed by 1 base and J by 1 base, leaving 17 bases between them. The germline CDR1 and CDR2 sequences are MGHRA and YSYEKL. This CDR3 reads CASSQGARAQGSNQPQHF. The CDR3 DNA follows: TGCGCCAGCAGCCAAGGAGCCAGGGCGCAGGGGAGCAATCAGCCCCAGCATTTT.

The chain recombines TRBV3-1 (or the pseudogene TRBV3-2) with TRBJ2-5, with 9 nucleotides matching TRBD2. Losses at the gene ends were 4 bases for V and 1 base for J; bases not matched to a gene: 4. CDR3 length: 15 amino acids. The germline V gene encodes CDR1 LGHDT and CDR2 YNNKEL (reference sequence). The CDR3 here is CASSRLLAGQETQYF. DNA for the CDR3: TGTGCCAGCAGCCGCCTACTAGCGGGCCAAGAGACCCAGTACTTC.

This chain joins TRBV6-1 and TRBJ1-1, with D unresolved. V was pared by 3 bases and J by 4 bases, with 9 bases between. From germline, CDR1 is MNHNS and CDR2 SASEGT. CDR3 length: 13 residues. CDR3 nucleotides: TGTGCCAGCAGTGAGGCGGAGGGCACTGAAGCTTTCTTT. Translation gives CASSEAEGTEAFF.

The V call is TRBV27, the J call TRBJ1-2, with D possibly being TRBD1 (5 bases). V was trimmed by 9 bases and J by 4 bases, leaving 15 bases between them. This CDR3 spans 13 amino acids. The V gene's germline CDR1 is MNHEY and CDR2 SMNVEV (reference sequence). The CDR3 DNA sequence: TGTGCCAGTGCGCCCGGGGGGGTCTATGGCTACACCTTC. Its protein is CASAPGGVYGYTF.

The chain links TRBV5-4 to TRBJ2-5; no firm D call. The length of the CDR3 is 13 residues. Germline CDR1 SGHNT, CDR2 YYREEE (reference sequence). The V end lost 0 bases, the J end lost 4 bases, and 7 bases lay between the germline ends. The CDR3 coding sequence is TGTGCCAGCAGCTTGGACATCACAGAGACCCAGTACTTC. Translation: CASSLDITETQYF.

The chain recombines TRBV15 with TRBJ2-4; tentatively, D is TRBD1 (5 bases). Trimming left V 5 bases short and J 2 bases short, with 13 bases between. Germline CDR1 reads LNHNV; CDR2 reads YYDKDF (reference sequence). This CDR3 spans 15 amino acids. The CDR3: CATSLGQSPKNIQYF. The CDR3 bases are TGTGCCACCAGCCTGGGGCAGTCTCCCAAAAACATTCAGTACTTC.

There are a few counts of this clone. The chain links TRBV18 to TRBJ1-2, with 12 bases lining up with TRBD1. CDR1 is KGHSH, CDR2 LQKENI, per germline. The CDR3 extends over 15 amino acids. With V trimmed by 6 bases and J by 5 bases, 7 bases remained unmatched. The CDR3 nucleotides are TGTGCCAGCTCCCTCGGGACAGGGGGCCTTTATGGCTACACCTTC. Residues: CASSLGTGGLYGYTF.

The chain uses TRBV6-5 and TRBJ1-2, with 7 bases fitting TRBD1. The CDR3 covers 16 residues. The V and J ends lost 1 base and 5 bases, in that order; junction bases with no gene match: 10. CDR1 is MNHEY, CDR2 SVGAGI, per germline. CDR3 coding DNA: TGTGCCAGCAGTTACTTCGTAGACAGGGATTGGTATGGCTACACCTTC. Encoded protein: CASSYFVDRDWYGYTF.

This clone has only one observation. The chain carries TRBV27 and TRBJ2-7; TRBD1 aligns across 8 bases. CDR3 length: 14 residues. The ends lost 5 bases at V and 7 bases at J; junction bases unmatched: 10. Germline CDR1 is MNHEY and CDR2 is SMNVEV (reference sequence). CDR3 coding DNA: TGTGCCAGCAGTCTAGGACAGGGTTGGGGTGAGCAGTACTTC. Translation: CASSLGQGWGEQYF.

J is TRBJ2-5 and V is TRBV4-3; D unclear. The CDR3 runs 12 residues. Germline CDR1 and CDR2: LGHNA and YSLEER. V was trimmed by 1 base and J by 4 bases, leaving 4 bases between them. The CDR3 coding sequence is TGCGCCAGCAGCCAAGTAGTAGAGACCCAGTACTTC. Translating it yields CASSQVVETQYF.

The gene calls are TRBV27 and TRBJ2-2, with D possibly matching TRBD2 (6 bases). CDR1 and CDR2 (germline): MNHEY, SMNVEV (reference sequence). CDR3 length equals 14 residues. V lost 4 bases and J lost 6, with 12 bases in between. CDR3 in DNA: TGTGCCAGCAGTTGGGGGACTCTCCCCGGGGAGCTGTTTTTT. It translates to CASSWGTLPGELFF.

The CDR3 sequence is CASSSTPSNQPQHF. In DNA, the CDR3 is TGTGCCAGCAGTTCGACTCCTAGCAATCAGCCCCAGCATTTT. The chain employs TRBV28 and TRBJ1-5; D uncertain. Germline V CDR1 and CDR2: MDHEN, SYDVKM. Deletions cut 4 bases from V and 0 bases from J, with 7 bases between. The CDR3 spans 14 residues. Drawing the rest from reference TRBV28 and TRBJ1-5, the complete variable domain is DVKVTQSSRYLVKRTGEKVFLECVQDMDHENMFWYRQDPGLGLRLIYFSYDVKMKEKGDIPEGYSVSREKKERFSLILESASTNQTSMYLCASSSTPSNQPQHFGDGTRLSIL.

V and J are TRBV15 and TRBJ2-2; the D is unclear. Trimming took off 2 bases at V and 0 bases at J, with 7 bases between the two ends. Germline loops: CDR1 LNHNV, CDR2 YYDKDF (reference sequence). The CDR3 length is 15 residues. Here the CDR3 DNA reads TGTGCCACCAGCAGATACAGCTCGAACACCGGGGAGCTGTTTTTT. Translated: CATSRYSSNTGELFF.

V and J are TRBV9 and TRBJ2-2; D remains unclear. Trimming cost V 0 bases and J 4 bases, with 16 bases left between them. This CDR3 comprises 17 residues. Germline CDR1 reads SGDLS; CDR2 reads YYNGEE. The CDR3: CASSVAQVDTTTGELFF. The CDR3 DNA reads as TGTGCCAGCAGCGTAGCCCAGGTCGACACCACCACCGGGGAGCTGTTTTTT.

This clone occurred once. The CDR3 coding sequence is TGTGCCAGCAGCTTTGGACAATTGAACACTGAAGCTTTCTTT. It yields the protein CASSFGQLNTEAFF. V is TRBV5-6 and J is TRBJ1-1, with D possibly matching TRBD1 (5 bases). This CDR3 spans 14 amino acids. Germline CDR1 SGHDT, CDR2 YYEEEE. V was clipped by 2 bases and J by 0 bases, with 8 bases between them.

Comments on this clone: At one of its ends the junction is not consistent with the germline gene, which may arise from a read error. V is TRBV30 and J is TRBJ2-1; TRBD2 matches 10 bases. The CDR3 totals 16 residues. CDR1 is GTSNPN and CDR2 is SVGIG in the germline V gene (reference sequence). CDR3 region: CAWRAKLAGAGNKQFF. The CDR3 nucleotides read TGTGCCTGGAGGGCGAAGCTAGCGGGGGCGGGCAATAAGCAGTTCTTC.

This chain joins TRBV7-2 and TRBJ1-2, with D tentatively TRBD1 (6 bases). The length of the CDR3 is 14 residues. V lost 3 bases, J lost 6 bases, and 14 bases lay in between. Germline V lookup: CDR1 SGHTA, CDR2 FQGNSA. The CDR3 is CASSFYSGVHGYTF. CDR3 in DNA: TGTGCCAGCAGCTTTTATTCAGGGGTGCATGGCTACACCTTC.

The CDR3 region is CASSLSGIPTDTQYF. CDR3 in DNA: TGTGCCAGCAGCCTCAGCGGGATCCCCACAGATACGCAGTATTTT. This chain joins TRBV7-3 and TRBJ2-3; 7 bases agree with TRBD2. The CDR3 sequence is 15 residues long. CDR1 is SGHTA and CDR2 is FQGTGA in the germline V gene. Trimming took 5 bases from V and 2 from J; bases not matched to a gene: 7.

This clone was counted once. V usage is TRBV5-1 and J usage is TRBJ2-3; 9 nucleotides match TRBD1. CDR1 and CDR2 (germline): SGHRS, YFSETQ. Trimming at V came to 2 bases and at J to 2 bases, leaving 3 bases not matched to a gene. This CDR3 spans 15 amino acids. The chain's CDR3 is CASSLQGAYTDTQYF. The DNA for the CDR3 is TGCGCCAGCAGCTTACAGGGGGCTTACACAGATACGCAGTATTTT.

The CDR3 nucleotides are TGTGCCAGCAGCCAGGAGCCGGGACTAGCGAGCACAGATACGCAGTATTTT. Protein sequence: CASSQEPGLASTDTQYF. The chain combines TRBV4-2 with TRBJ2-3, with 10 bases fitting TRBD2. CDR1 is LGHNA and CDR2 is YNFKEQ in the germline V gene. The CDR3 runs 17 residues. V lost 3 bases to trimming and J lost 0 bases; unmatched junction nucleotides: 6.

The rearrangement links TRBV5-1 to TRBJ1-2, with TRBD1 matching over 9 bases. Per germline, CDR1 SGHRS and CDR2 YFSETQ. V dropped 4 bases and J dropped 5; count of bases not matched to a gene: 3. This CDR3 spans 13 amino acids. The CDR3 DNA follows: TGCGCCAGCAGCGGGGGACAGGGATATGGCTACACCTTC. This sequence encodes CASSGGQGYGYTF.

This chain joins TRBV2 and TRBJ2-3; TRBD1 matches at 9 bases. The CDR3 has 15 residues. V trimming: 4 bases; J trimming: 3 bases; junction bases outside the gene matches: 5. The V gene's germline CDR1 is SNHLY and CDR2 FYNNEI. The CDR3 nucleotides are TGTGCCAGCAGTGTCCCGGGACAGGGTACAGATACGCAGTATTTT. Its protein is CASSVPGQGTDTQYF.

Here the CDR3 DNA reads TGTGCCAGCAGTTACGCCGAGGAAAACACTGAAGCTTTCTTT. Its protein is CASSYAEENTEAFF. The chain couples TRBV6-6 to TRBJ1-1, with D unresolved. V lost 2 bases and J 2 bases, leaving 9 bases between the germline ends. This CDR3 comprises 14 residues. Germline CDR1 is MNHNY and CDR2 is SVGAGI (reference sequence).

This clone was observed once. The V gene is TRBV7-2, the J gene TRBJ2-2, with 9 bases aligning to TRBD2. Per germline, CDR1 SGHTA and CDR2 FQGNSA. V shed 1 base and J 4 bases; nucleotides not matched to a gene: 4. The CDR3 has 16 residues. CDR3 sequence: CASSLVLAGLTGELFF. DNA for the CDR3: TGTGCCAGCAGCTTAGTGCTAGCGGGGCTCACCGGGGAGCTGTTTTTT.

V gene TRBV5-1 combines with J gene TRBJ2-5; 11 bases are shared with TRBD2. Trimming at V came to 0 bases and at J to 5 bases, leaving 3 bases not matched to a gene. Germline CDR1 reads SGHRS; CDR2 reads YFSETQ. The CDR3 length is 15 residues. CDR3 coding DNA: TGCGCCAGCAGCTTGGGAGGACTAGCGGGTGAGACCCAGTACTTC. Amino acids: CASSLGGLAGETQYF.

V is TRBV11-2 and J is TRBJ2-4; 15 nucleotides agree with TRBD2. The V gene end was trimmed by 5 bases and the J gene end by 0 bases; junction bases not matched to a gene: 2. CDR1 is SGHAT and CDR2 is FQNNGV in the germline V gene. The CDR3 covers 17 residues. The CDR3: CASSGLAGGVAKNIQYF. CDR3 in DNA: TGTGCCAGCAGCGGACTAGCGGGGGGGGTAGCCAAAAACATTCAGTACTTC.

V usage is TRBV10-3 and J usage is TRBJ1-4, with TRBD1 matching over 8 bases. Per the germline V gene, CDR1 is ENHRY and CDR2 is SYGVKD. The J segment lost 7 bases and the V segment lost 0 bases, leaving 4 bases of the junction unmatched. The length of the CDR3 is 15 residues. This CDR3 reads CAISESPGGLEKLFF. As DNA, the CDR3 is TGTGCCATCAGTGAGTCGCCAGGGGGCCTTGAAAAACTGTTTTTT.

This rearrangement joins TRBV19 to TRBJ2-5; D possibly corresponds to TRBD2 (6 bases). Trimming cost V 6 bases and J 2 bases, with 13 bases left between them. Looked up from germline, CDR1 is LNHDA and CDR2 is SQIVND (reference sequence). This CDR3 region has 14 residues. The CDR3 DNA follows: TGTGCCAGTAGCCTCGGGACTGGACAAGAGACCCAGTACTTC. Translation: CASSLGTGQETQYF.